Listed here is a single TCR beta chain. Germline V gene lookup returns CDR1 SGHKS and CDR2 YYEKEE (reference sequence). V lost 3 bases, J lost 4 bases, and 11 bases lay in between. This CDR3 contains 15 residues. This PCR relied on a set of 60 Vbeta primers and 13 Jbeta primers. Produced via immunoSEQ multiplex PCR; TCRdb's table is partial and in-frame only. The sample contains about 150,000 clones, about three fifths of which appear only once. This entry is derived from a study of cytomegalovirus exposure and HLA in healthy donors. V is TRBV5-5 and J is TRBJ2-6; a possible D gene is TRBD1 (6 bases). The sequenced sample was PBMCs. The TCR originated in an older woman in good health and CMV-seropositive. The CDR3 coding sequence is TGTGCCAGCAGCTCCACAGGGTTCGGGGCCAACGTCCTGACTTTC. As protein: CASSSTGFGANVLTF.